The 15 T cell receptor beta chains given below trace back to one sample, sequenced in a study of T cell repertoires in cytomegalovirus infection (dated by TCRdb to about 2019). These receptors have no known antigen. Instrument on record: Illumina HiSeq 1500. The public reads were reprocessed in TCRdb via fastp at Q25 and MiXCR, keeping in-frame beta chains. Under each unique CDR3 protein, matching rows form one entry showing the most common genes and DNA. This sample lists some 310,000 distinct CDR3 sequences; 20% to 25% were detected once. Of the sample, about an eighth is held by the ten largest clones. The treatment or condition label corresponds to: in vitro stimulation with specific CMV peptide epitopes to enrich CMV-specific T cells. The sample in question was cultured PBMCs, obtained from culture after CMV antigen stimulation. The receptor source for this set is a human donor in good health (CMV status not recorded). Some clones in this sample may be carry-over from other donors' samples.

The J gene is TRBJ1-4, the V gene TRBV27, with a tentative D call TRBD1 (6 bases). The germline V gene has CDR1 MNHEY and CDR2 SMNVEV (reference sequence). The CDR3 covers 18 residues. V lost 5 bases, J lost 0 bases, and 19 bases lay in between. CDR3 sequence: CASSRHQGFDATNEKLFF. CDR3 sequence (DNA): TGTGCCAGCAGTCGCCACCAGGGGTTCGACGCAACTAATGAAAAACTGTTTTTT.

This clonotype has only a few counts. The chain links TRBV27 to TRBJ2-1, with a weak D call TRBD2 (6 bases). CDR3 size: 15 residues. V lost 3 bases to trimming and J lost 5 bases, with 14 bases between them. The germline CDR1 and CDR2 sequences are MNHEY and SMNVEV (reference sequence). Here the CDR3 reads CASSFSGAVNNEQFF. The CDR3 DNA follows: TGTGCCAGCAGTTTTAGCGGAGCAGTGAACAATGAGCAGTTCTTC.

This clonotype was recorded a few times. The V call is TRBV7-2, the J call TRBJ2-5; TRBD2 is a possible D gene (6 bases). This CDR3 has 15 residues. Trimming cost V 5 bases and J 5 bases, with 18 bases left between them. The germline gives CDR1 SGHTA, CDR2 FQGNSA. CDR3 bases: TGTGCCAGCAGCCCCGCCGTGACTAGAAGGGAGACCCAGTACTTC. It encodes CASSPAVTRRETQYF. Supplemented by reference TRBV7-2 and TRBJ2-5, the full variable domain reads GAGVSQSPSNKVTEKGKDVELRCDPISGHTALYWYRQSLGQGLEFLIYFQGNSAPDKSGLPSDRFSAERTGGSVSTLTIQRTQQEDSAVYLCASSPAVTRRETQYFGPGTRLLVL.

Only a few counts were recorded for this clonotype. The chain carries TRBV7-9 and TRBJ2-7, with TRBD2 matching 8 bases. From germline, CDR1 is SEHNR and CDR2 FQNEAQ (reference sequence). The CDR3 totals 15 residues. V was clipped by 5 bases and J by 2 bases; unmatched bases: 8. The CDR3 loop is CASSPAGRAAYEQYF. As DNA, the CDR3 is TGTGCCAGCAGCCCCGCCGGGAGGGCAGCCTACGAGCAGTACTTC.

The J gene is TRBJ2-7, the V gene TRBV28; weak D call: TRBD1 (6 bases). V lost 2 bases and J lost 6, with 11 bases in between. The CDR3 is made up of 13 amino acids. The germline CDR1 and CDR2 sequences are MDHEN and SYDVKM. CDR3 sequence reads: CASSLDRPLEQYF. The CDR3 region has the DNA TGTGCCAGCAGTTTAGACAGGCCCCTCGAGCAGTACTTC.

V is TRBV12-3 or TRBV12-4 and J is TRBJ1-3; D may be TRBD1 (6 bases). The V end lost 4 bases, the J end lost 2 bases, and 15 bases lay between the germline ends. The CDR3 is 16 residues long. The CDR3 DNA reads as TGTGCCAGCAGTTACGACAGGTTCGGACCTGGAAACACCATATATTTT. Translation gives CASSYDRFGPGNTIYF.

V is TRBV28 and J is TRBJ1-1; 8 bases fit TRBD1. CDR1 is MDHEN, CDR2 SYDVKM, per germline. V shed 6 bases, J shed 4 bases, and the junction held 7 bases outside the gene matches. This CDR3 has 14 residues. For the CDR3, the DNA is TGTGCCAGCAGCCGACTCAGGGGGCCCACTGAAGCTTTCTTT. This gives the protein CASSRLRGPTEAFF.

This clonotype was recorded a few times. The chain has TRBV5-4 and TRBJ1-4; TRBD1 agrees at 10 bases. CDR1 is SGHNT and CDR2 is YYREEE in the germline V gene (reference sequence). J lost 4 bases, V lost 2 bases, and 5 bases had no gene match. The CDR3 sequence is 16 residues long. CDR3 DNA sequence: TGTGCCAGCAGCTTTGGCAGGACAGGGGGTAATGAAAAACTGTTTTTT. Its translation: CASSFGRTGGNEKLFF.

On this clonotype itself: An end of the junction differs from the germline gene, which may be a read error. The chain's CDR3 is CASSQEGTQETQYF. The CDR3 region has the DNA TGTGCCAGCAGCCAAGAGGGCACACAAGAGACCCAGTACTTC. The chain recombines TRBV4-1 with TRBJ2-5, with a weak D call TRBD2 (5 bases). CDR3 length: 14 amino acids. Germline CDR1 is MGHRA and CDR2 is YSYEKL.

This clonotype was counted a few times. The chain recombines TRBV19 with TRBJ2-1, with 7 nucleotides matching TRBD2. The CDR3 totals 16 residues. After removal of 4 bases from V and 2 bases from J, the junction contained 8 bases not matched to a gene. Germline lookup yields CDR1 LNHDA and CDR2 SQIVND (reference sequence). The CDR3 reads CASSKGSGMTYNEQFF. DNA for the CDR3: TGTGCCAGTAGTAAGGGGAGCGGGATGACCTACAATGAGCAGTTCTTC.

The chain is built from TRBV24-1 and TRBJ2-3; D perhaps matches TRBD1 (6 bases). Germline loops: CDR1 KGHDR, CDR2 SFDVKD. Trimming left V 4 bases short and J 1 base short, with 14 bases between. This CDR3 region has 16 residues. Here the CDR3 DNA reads TGTGCCACCAGTGACCGTACAGGGATGGGCACAGATACGCAGTATTTT. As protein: CATSDRTGMGTDTQYF.

For the CDR3, the DNA is TGTGCCAGTAGTATCGGACTAGCGGGAGGGAACAATGAGCAGTTCTTC. As protein: CASSIGLAGGNNEQFF. The chain couples TRBV19 to TRBJ2-1, with 15 bases that match TRBD2. CDR1 and CDR2 (germline): LNHDA, SQIVND (reference sequence). The CDR3 spans 16 residues. The ends lost 3 bases at V and 5 bases at J; junction bases unmatched: 2.

The CDR3 loop is CASSYVGRLSSGANVLTF. For the CDR3, the DNA is TGTGCCAGCAGTTACGTGGGCAGGCTAAGCTCTGGGGCCAACGTCCTGACTTTC. The chain carries TRBV6-2 or TRBV6-3 and TRBJ2-6, with no clear D. The CDR3 has 18 amino acids. From germline, CDR1 is MNHEY and CDR2 SVGEGT. Trimming shortened V by 2 bases and J by 0 bases, and 14 bases separated the two germline ends.

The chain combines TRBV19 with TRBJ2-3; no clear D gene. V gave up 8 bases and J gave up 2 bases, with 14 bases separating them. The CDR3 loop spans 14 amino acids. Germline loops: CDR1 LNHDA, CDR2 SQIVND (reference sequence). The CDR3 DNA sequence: TGTGCCAGTCAACCCGACTTCCCCACAGATACGCAGTATTTT. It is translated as CASQPDFPTDTQYF.

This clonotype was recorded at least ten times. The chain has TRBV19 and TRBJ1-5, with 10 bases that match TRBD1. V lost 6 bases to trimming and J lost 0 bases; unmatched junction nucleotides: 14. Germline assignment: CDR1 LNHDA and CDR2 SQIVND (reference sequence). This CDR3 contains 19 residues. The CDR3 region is CASRITGTGATYSNQPQHF. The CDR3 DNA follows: TGTGCCAGTAGGATTACCGGGACAGGGGCGACTTATAGCAATCAGCCCCAGCATTTT. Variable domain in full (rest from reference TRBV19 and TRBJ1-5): DGGITQSPKYLFRKEGQNVTLSCEQNLNHDAMYWYRQDPGQGLRLIYYSQIVNDFQKGDIAEGYSVSREKKESFPLTVTSAQKNPTAFYLCASRITGTGATYSNQPQHFGDGTRLSIL.